This is a list of T cell receptor beta chains from one sample in a study of blood T cell repertoires in COVID-19. Here immunoSEQ multiplex PCR was the method, and the copy in TCRdb shows in-frame clones only, minus some. This sample has under 200,000 clones, with about 85% found just once. The specimen sequenced was peripheral blood. The receptor set was obtained from a man aged 65-85 years who had recovered from COVID-19. Each CDR3 is given with its conserved first and last residue. D genes are given only for firm matches. Size is omitted from some rows. Given values are once, few, many or a class for expanded clones.

CDR3: CASEESSYNEQFF
DNA: TGTGCCAGCGAAGAGAGCTCCTACAATGAGCAGTTCTTC
J: TRBJ2-1
size: NA
D: NA
V: TRBV7-9

CDR3: CASSSAVVFQAGKRGVDQEAQYF
DNA: TGTGCCAGCTCATCGGCGGTGGTTTTTCAAGCGGGAAAAAGAGGGGTTGACCAAGAGGCCCAGTACTTC
J: TRBJ2-5
size: NA
D: TRBD2
V: TRBV18

CDR3: CASSKTDSASGNTGELFF
DNA: TGTGCCAGTAGTAAAACCGACTCGGCTAGCGGGAACACCGGGGAGCTGTTTTTT
J: TRBJ2-2
size: NA
D: TRBD2
V: TRBV19

CDR3: CAISPTSGRAVEVTGELFF
DNA: TGTGCCATCAGTCCGACTAGCGGGAGGGCGGTCGAAGTCACCGGGGAGCTGTTTTTT
J: TRBJ2-2
size: NA
D: TRBD2
V: TRBV10-3

CDR3: CASSERASGYTF
DNA: TGTGCCAGCAGTGAGAGGGCCTCTGGCTACACCTTC
J: TRBJ1-2
size: NA
D: NA
V: TRBV2

CDR3: CASSYVASGSSYEQYF
DNA: TGTGCCAGCAGTTACGTGGCTAGCGGGAGCTCCTACGAGCAGTACTTC
J: TRBJ2-7
size: once
D: TRBD2
V: TRBV6-2/TRBV6-3

CDR3: CASSRSTSVTYNEQFF
DNA: TGTGCCAGCAGCCGCAGCACTAGCGTAACCTACAATGAGCAGTTCTTC
J: TRBJ2-1
size: NA
D: TRBD2
V: TRBV3-1/TRBV3-2

CDR3: CASRFEGPGMNTEAFF
DNA: TGTGCCAGCAGATTCGAAGGGCCCGGGATGAACACTGAAGCTTTCTTT
J: TRBJ1-1
size: NA
D: NA
V: TRBV5-6

CDR3: CASSQIGAGELFF
DNA: TGTGCCAGCAGCCAAATAGGGGCCGGGGAGCTGTTTTTT
J: TRBJ2-2
size: many
D: NA
V: TRBV3-1/TRBV3-2

CDR3: CASSLGQGPYNEQFF
DNA: TGTGCCAGCAGCTTGGGGCAGGGTCCCTACAATGAGCAGTTCTTC
J: TRBJ2-1
size: NA
D: NA
V: TRBV5-5

CDR3: CASSYKHQNTEAFF
DNA: TGTGCCAGCAGTTATAAGCACCAGAACACTGAAGCTTTCTTT
J: TRBJ1-1
size: NA
D: NA
V: TRBV6-5

CDR3: CASRPGGSNTEAFF
DNA: TGCGCCAGCAGACCAGGGGGCTCGAACACTGAAGCTTTCTTT
J: TRBJ1-1
size: once
D: TRBD1
V: TRBV10-1